The 30 T cell receptor beta chains given below trace back to one sample, sequenced in a study of blood T cell repertoires in COVID-19. The table came from immunoSEQ multiplex PCR; TCRdb's copy has only in-frame clones and leaves some out. The sample has roughly 220,000 clones, roughly 80% seen once. What was sequenced was peripheral blood. The receptors were sampled from a man aged 30 to 39 with active or convalescent COVID-19.

This clone was seen a single time. This chain joins TRBV10-2 and TRBJ1-6, with 9 bases fitting TRBD1. Trimming at V came to 0 bases and at J to 10 bases, leaving 7 bases not matched to a gene. Germline V gene lookup returns CDR1 WSHSY and CDR2 SAAADI. The CDR3 covers 16 residues. CDR3 protein: CASSESWDRVRSPLHF. As DNA, the CDR3 is TGCGCCAGCAGTGAGTCGTGGGACAGGGTTCGATCACCCCTCCACTTT.

The chain couples TRBV28 to TRBJ1-1; 10 nucleotides match TRBD1. Trimming at V came to 5 bases and at J to 2 bases, leaving 8 bases not matched to a gene. This CDR3 comprises 16 residues. Per the germline V gene, CDR1 is MDHEN and CDR2 is SYDVKM. CDR3 coding DNA: TGTGCCAGCAGTCGGACAGGGGGGGTAACCAACACTGAAGCTTTCTTT. Protein product: CASSRTGGVTNTEAFF. The full variable domain, its missing parts supplied by reference TRBV28 and TRBJ1-1, is DVKVTQSSRYLVKRTGEKVFLECVQDMDHENMFWYRQDPGLGLRLIYFSYDVKMKEKGDIPEGYSVSREKKERFSLILESASTNQTSMYLCASSRTGGVTNTEAFFGQGTRLTVV.

DNA of the CDR3: TGTGCCTGGGACAGAGCTGGAAACACCATATATTTT. As protein: CAWDRAGNTIYF. The genes are TRBV30 and TRBJ1-3; maybe TRBD1 (5 bases). This CDR3 is built from 12 residues. Germline values: CDR1 GTSNPN, CDR2 SVGIG (reference sequence). Deletions cut 5 bases from V and 2 bases from J, with 7 bases between.

V is TRBV7-6 and J is TRBJ2-2; the match to TRBD1 covers 8 bases. V shed 5 bases and J 3 bases; nucleotides not matched to a gene: 8. Germline loops: CDR1 SGHVS, CDR2 FNYEAQ. This CDR3 is 16 amino acids long. DNA of the CDR3: TGTGCCAGCAGCCAGACCAGGGGGCCAGACACCGGGGAGCTGTTTTTT. This gives the protein CASSQTRGPDTGELFF.

The V call is TRBV28, the J call TRBJ2-7; D is uncertain. The V end was cut by 2 bases, the J end by 2 bases, with 7 bases between. Germline V gene data show CDR1 as MDHEN and CDR2 as SYDVKM. This CDR3 contains 13 residues. The CDR3 DNA sequence: TGTGCCAGCAGTTTACGAGTCCCCTACGAGCAGTACTTC. It translates to CASSLRVPYEQYF.

The sample holds a few counts of this clone. The chain employs TRBV25-1 and TRBJ1-2, with D tentatively TRBD1 (5 bases). Trimming pared 4 bases from V and 2 bases from J, leaving 8 bases between. In germline, CDR1 is MGHDK, CDR2 SYGVNS. The CDR3 sequence is 13 residues long. DNA of the CDR3: TGTGCCAGCAGTGTGGGGCCAAACTATGGCTACACCTTC. Its translation: CASSVGPNYGYTF.

This sequence joins TRBV29-1 and TRBJ1-2; 8 nucleotides line up with TRBD1. Germline assignment: CDR1 SQVTM and CDR2 ANQGSEA. The CDR3 loop spans 14 amino acids. The ends lost 4 bases at V and 1 base at J; junction bases unmatched: 5. The CDR3 nucleotides are TGCAGCGTTGGAAGGGGACAGGATAACTATGGCTACACCTTC. Protein: CSVGRGQDNYGYTF.

This clone came up a few times. The rearrangement joins TRBV6-5 to TRBJ1-5; a possible D gene is TRBD1 (5 bases). Germline V lookup: CDR1 MNHEY, CDR2 SVGAGI. The CDR3 spans 12 residues. V dropped 6 bases and J dropped 4 bases, with 7 bases sitting between them. The CDR3 sequence is CASREGNQPQHF. The DNA for the CDR3 is TGTGCCAGCAGGGAGGGGAATCAGCCCCAGCATTTT.

Remarks on this clone: The same CDR3 also results from other DNA sequences found in this sample. The rearrangement links TRBV6-5 to TRBJ1-1; D gene ambiguous. Trimming shortened V by 2 bases and J by 1 base, and 5 bases separated the two germline ends. Germline V gives CDR1 MNHEY, CDR2 SVGAGI. This CDR3 spans 13 amino acids. The CDR3 DNA reads as TGTGCCAGCAGTTACGAGGGGAACACTGAAGCTTTCTTT. Translating gives CASSYEGNTEAFF.

V is TRBV29-1 and J is TRBJ1-1; possible D gene TRBD1, 6 bases. CDR1 and CDR2 from the germline V gene are SQVTM and ANQGSEA. This CDR3 region has 12 residues. As DNA, the CDR3 is TGCAGTTCGAAAGGGGGGAACACTGAAGCTTTCTTT. Residues: CSSKGGNTEAFF.

The rearrangement uses TRBV30 and TRBJ2-1; tentatively, D is TRBD1 (5 bases). The germline V and J ends were trimmed by 5 bases and 4 bases, with 12 bases remaining between them. Per germline, CDR1 GTSNPN and CDR2 SVGIG (reference sequence). The CDR3 length is 13 residues. The CDR3 sequence: CAWRQRIYNEQFF. The CDR3 DNA follows: TGTGCCTGGCGACAGAGAATATACAATGAGCAGTTCTTC.

This chain joins TRBV28 and TRBJ1-5; 7 positions agree with TRBD1. The CDR3 runs to 16 residues. V gave up 6 bases and J gave up 0 bases; unmatched junction bases: 8. Germline V CDR1 and CDR2: MDHEN, SYDVKM. The CDR3 spells CASRFGTAYSNQPQHF. Here the CDR3 DNA reads TGTGCCAGCAGGTTTGGGACAGCGTATAGCAATCAGCCCCAGCATTTT.

V and J are TRBV12-3 or TRBV12-4 and TRBJ1-1; D remains ambiguous. CDR3 size: 12 residues. Trimming cost V 7 bases and J 2 bases, with 8 bases left between them. CDR3 loop: CASTPLNTEAFF. The CDR3 nucleotides read TGTGCCAGCACCCCCCTTAACACTGAAGCTTTCTTT.

The chain recombines TRBV9 with TRBJ2-1; the D is unclear. Trimming left V 4 bases short and J 7 bases short, with 12 bases between. CDR1 SGDLS and CDR2 YYNGEE come from the germline V gene. This CDR3 comprises 13 residues. The CDR3 coding sequence is TGTGCCAGCAGCATATCGAGCCGAAATGAGCAGTTCTTC. It specifies CASSISSRNEQFF. Variable domain in full (rest from reference TRBV9 and TRBJ2-1): DSGVTQTPKHLITATGQRVTLRCSPRSGDLSVYWYQQSLDQGLQFLIQYYNGEERAKGNILERFSAQQFPDLHSELNLSSLELGDSALYFCASSISSRNEQFFGPGTRLTVL.

The rearrangement joins TRBV28 to TRBJ1-2; the D is unclear. There are 14 residues in the CDR3. CDR1 is MDHEN and CDR2 is SYDVKM in the germline V gene. V lost 2 bases and J 4 bases, leaving 11 bases between the germline ends. Here the CDR3 reads CASSLDVRTYGYTF. CDR3 sequence (DNA): TGTGCCAGCAGTTTAGATGTCAGAACCTATGGCTACACCTTC.

In its sample, this clone was seen a few times. The rearrangement links TRBV7-9 to TRBJ2-1; 9 nucleotides agree with TRBD2. CDR1 and CDR2 from the germline V gene are SEHNR and FQNEAQ (reference sequence). The CDR3 contains 14 residues. J gave up 10 bases and V 3 bases, and 7 bases lay outside the gene matches. DNA for the CDR3: TGTGCCAGCAGCTTTGTGCCTGCGGGGGGGGAGCAGTTCTTC. Translated: CASSFVPAGGEQFF.

The chain recombines TRBV29-1 with TRBJ1-2, with D maybe TRBD1 (5 bases). The germline V gene encodes CDR1 SQVTM and CDR2 ANQGSEA. This CDR3 has 12 amino acids. Trimming took 1 base from V and 3 from J, leaving 6 bases between them. As DNA, the CDR3 is TGCAGCGTTGAAGGCAGGGACTATGGCTACACCTTC. Amino acid sequence: CSVEGRDYGYTF. Drawing the rest from reference TRBV29-1 and TRBJ1-2, the complete variable domain is SAVISQKPSRDICQRGTSLTIQCQVDSQVTMMFWYRQQPGQSLTLIATANQGSEATYESGFVIDKFPISRPNLTFSTLTVSNMSPEDSSIYLCSVEGRDYGYTFGSGTRLTVV.

In this sample, this clone turned up once. The chain links TRBV19 to TRBJ2-5; TRBD1 agrees at 7 bases. With V trimmed by 9 bases and J by 1 base, 5 bases remained unmatched. The CDR3 runs to 13 residues. CDR1 and CDR2 (germline): LNHDA, SQIVND (reference sequence). This chain's CDR3 is CASTGTVQETQYF. The CDR3 DNA reads TGTGCCAGCACCGGGACAGTCCAAGAGACCCAGTACTTC.

V gene TRBV18 combines with J gene TRBJ2-3; 9 nucleotides align to TRBD2. Per germline, CDR1 KGHSH and CDR2 LQKENI. This CDR3 spans 14 amino acids. The junction had 1 base not matched to a gene; V was cut back by 4 bases and J by 2 bases. CDR3 in DNA: TGTGCCAGCTCACTAGCGGGGGACACAGATACGCAGTATTTT. This gives the protein CASSLAGDTDTQYF.

This clone was seen just once. This sequence joins TRBV7-2 and TRBJ1-1; D may be TRBD1 (5 bases). This CDR3 is built from 14 residues. Germline V gene sequence: CDR1 SGHTA, CDR2 FQGNSA. The V gene lost 5 bases and the J gene lost 4 bases, with 14 bases spanning the gap. The CDR3 DNA reads TGTGCCAGCAGCATCAGGGATCTGGGCACTGAAGCTTTCTTT. This gives the protein CASSIRDLGTEAFF. Filled out from reference TRBV7-2 and TRBJ1-1, the complete variable domain reads GAGVSQSPSNKVTEKGKDVELRCDPISGHTALYWYRQSLGQGLEFLIYFQGNSAPDKSGLPSDRFSAERTGGSVSTLTIQRTQQEDSAVYLCASSIRDLGTEAFFGQGTRLTVV.

The rearrangement joins TRBV7-2 to TRBJ2-7; TRBD1 matches at 7 bases. CDR3 length: 12 amino acids. Unmatched junction bases numbered 2, after V lost 3 bases and J lost 6 bases. Germline V gene lookup returns CDR1 SGHTA and CDR2 FQGNSA. The CDR3, as DNA: TGTGCCAGCAGCTTGACAGGGATCGAGCAGTACTTC. As protein: CASSLTGIEQYF.

The CDR3 is CASSASDRGRFGGYTF. Written as DNA, the CDR3 is TGTGCCAGCAGTGCATCCGACAGGGGGCGATTTGGTGGCTACACCTTC. The rearrangement links TRBV7-9 to TRBJ1-2; 10 bases align to TRBD1. The V and J ends lost 6 bases and 7 bases, in that order; junction bases with no gene match: 14. The length of the CDR3 is 16 residues. Per the germline V gene, CDR1 is SEHNR and CDR2 is FQNEAQ (reference sequence).

The chain uses TRBV10-1 and TRBJ1-1, with 9 bases aligning to TRBD1. Germline V gives CDR1 WNHNN, CDR2 SYGVQD (reference sequence). This CDR3 is built from 16 residues. V shed 3 bases, J shed 3 bases, and the junction held 8 bases outside the gene matches. CDR3 nucleotide sequence: TGCGCCAGCAGTGATTACAGGGGGCCTAGTGACACTGAAGCTTTCTTT. It specifies CASSDYRGPSDTEAFF.

The rearrangement links TRBV5-1 to TRBJ2-7; 9 nucleotides line up with TRBD2. Germline CDR1 reads SGHRS; CDR2 reads YFSETQ. This CDR3 region has 15 residues. V lost 0 bases, J lost 3 bases, and 4 bases stayed unmatched. The CDR3 nucleotides read TGCGCCAGCAGCTTGGGGCTAGCGGGAATCTACGAGCAGTACTTC. Its translation is CASSLGLAGIYEQYF.

The V call is TRBV5-1, the J call TRBJ2-3; the match to TRBD2 covers 10 bases. The CDR3 extends over 16 amino acids. V lost 0 bases and J lost 4; bases outside the gene matches: 5. CDR1 SGHRS and CDR2 YFSETQ come from the germline V gene. The CDR3 sequence is CASSLGAAGGADTQYF. The CDR3 DNA is TGCGCCAGCAGCTTGGGCGCAGCGGGGGGGGCAGATACGCAGTATTTT.

The chain employs TRBV7-2 and TRBJ2-3, with 7 bases aligning to TRBD2. CDR1 and CDR2 (germline): SGHTA, FQGNSA. Germline trimming cut 3 bases from V and 8 bases from J; bases unmatched to any gene: 11. CDR3 length: 15 amino acids. The CDR3 sequence is CASSLSRDYHRTQYF. CDR3 coding DNA: TGTGCCAGCAGCTTGAGCCGGGACTACCACCGTACGCAGTATTTT.

This chain connects TRBV10-1 to TRBJ1-1; 7 nucleotides line up with TRBD1. Per germline, CDR1 WNHNN and CDR2 SYGVQD (reference sequence). V was clipped by 4 bases and J by 4 bases; unmatched bases: 3. The CDR3 is 13 residues long. The CDR3 here is CASSVTGATEAFF. In DNA, the CDR3 is TGCGCCAGCAGTGTAACAGGGGCCACTGAAGCTTTCTTT.

The gene calls are TRBV28 and TRBJ1-1; tentatively, D is TRBD1 (5 bases). Germline values: CDR1 MDHEN, CDR2 SYDVKM. The V and J ends lost 3 bases and 7 bases respectively, with 15 bases between them. There are 14 residues in the CDR3. CDR3 residues: CASSFRGGVGEAFF. CDR3 DNA: TGTGCCAGCAGTTTCCGGGGCGGGGTTGGTGAAGCTTTCTTT.

This clone was seen many times. The rearrangement joins TRBV6-5 to TRBJ1-2, with 7 positions matching TRBD1. CDR1 is MNHEY and CDR2 is SVGAGI in the germline V gene. V trimming: 6 bases; J trimming: 5 bases; junction bases outside the gene matches: 9. CDR3 size: 14 residues. The CDR3 loop is CASSLSPGGYGYTF. The CDR3 bases are TGTGCCAGCAGCCTAAGCCCAGGGGGGTATGGCTACACCTTC.

The chain couples TRBV7-2 to TRBJ2-3, with TRBD1 identical over 10 bases. Germline lookup yields CDR1 SGHTA and CDR2 FQGNSA. The CDR3 extends over 16 amino acids. Trimming took 7 bases from V and 1 from J; bases not matched to a gene: 8. CDR3 in amino acids: CASTPGGTGGTDTQYF. The CDR3 region has the DNA TGTGCCAGCACCCCAGGGGGGACAGGGGGCACAGATACGCAGTATTTT.